Listed below are T cell receptor beta chains from one sample, sequenced in a study of STAT3 mutations in large granular lymphocyte leukemia. This table comes from immunoSEQ multiplex PCR, and its TCRdb copy is limited to in-frame clones, with some not included. The sample has under 15,000 clones; approximately 84% are singletons. The sequenced sample was peripheral blood mononuclear cells. These receptors originate from a man aged 55 to 70 with T-cell large granular lymphocyte leukemia. Some clones in this sample may be carry-over from other donors' samples. Each CDR3 is given with its conserved first and last residue. The D gene is left open where the match is weak. Not all rows give a size; the values are once, few, many and, for expanded clones, a class.

length | J | D | V | size | DNA | CDR3
15 | TRBJ2-7 | NA | TRBV4-3 | NA | TGCGCCAGCAGCCAAGATCTTTTCGACTCCTACGAGCAGTACTTC | CASSQDLFDSYEQYF
12 | TRBJ1-2 | NA | TRBV29-1 | NA | TGCAGCGTTGGGGGCCCAGGAGTCGGCTACACCTTC | CSVGGPGVGYTF
14 | TRBJ2-1 | NA | TRBV6-6 | NA | TGTGCCAGCAGTTTCGGCGGGACCTACAATGAGCAGTTCTTC | CASSFGGTYNEQFF
17 | TRBJ2-3 | TRBD2 | TRBV27 | NA | TGTGCCAGCAGTTACCAGGGACTAGCGGGAGTGGGGGATACGCAGTATTTT | CASSYQGLAGVGDTQYF
15 | TRBJ2-5 | NA | TRBV7-9 | NA | TGTGCCAGCAGCCGTGTAGGAGGGGCGGCAGAGACCCAGTACTTC | CASSRVGGAAETQYF
14 | TRBJ2-7 | NA | TRBV18 | NA | TGTGCCAGCTCCGTCTCAGGGTTTTCCTACGAGCAGTACTTC | CASSVSGFSYEQYF
16 | TRBJ2-7 | TRBD2 | TRBV5-1 | NA | TGCGCCAGCAGCCTGGGGACTAGCGGACCCTCCTACGAGCAGTACTTC | CASSLGTSGPSYEQYF
13 | TRBJ2-4 | NA | TRBV27 | NA | TGTGCCAGCAGCTGGCCAGCCAAAAACATTCAGTACTTC | CASSWPAKNIQYF
17 | TRBJ2-5 | TRBD2 | TRBV2 | NA | TGTGCCAGCACCGGGACTAGCGGGAGGAGTAGTAGAGAGACCCAGTACTTC | CASTGTSGRSSRETQYF
16 | TRBJ2-7 | NA | TRBV19 | NA | TGTGCCAGTAGTGTCTCCCCCGGGACGGTCTCCTACGAGCAGTACTTC | CASSVSPGTVSYEQYF
15 | TRBJ2-2 | TRBD1 | TRBV6-5 | NA | TGTGCCAGCAGCTCGACGGGACAGGGTACCGGGGAGCTGTTTTTT | CASSSTGQGTGELFF
14 | TRBJ1-1 | TRBD1 | TRBV2 | NA | TGTGCCAGCAGTAGACAGGGAATGAACACTGAAGCTTTCTTT | CASSRQGMNTEAFF
16 | TRBJ2-5 | TRBD2 | TRBV7-9 | NA | TGTGCCAGCAGCTTGGGGACTAGCGGGAGTAAAGAGACCCAGTACTTC | CASSLGTSGSKETQYF
15 | TRBJ1-4 | NA | TRBV7-7 | NA | TGTGCTAGCAGCCCGGGCACTTCAACTAATGAAAAACTGTTTTTT | CASSPGTSTNEKLFF
13 | TRBJ2-3 | NA | TRBV30 | few | TGTGCCTGGAACCCGCGGAGTGTAGATACGCAGTATTTT | CAWNPRSVDTQYF
15 | TRBJ2-1 | NA | TRBV29-1 | NA | TGCAGCGTTGGAGGACTCGCACCATCCTACAATGAGCAGTTCTTC | CSVGGLAPSYNEQFF
15 | TRBJ1-2 | TRBD1 | TRBV27 | once | TGTGCCAGCAGACCGTACGACAGGGAGGGCTATGGCTACACCTTC | CASRPYDREGYGYTF
14 | TRBJ2-7 | TRBD1 | TRBV27 | NA | TGTGCCAGCTGGGGACAGGGGAGTCGCTACGAGCAGTACTTC | CASWGQGSRYEQYF
15 | TRBJ2-7 | NA | TRBV5-5 | NA | TGTGCCAGCAGCTTGTCCCCAGGAAGAGACCTGGGGCAGTACTTC | CASSLSPGRDLGQYF
17 | TRBJ1-5 | TRBD1 | TRBV28 | NA | TGTGCCAGCAGTTTCTGGGACAGGGGGAAGGGGAATCAGCCCCAGCATTTT | CASSFWDRGKGNQPQHF
16 | TRBJ1-2 | TRBD1 | TRBV30 | NA | TGTGCCTGGAGTGTAAACAGGGGGCAGTCGGACTATGGCTACACCTTC | CAWSVNRGQSDYGYTF
10 | TRBJ2-5 | NA | TRBV20-1 | medium-sized | TGCAGTGTCCGGAAAGAGACCCAGTACTTC | CSVRKETQYF
16 | TRBJ2-6 | NA | TRBV29-1 | NA | TGCAGCGTTGCCAGGGACACCGACTCTGGGGCCAACGTCCTGACTTTC | CSVARDTDSGANVLTF
15 | TRBJ2-7 | TRBD1 | TRBV5-1 | NA | TGCGCCAGCAGCTTGGAAGGGCGACAGGGGACCGAGCAGTACTTC | CASSLEGRQGTEQYF
13 | TRBJ2-7 | NA | TRBV2 | NA | TGTGCCAGCAGTGGGGCTATATCCTACGAGCAGTACTTC | CASSGAISYEQYF
15 | TRBJ2-1 | TRBD1 | TRBV5-4 | once | TGTGCCAGCAGCTTGGCCGGGACAGGGATCAATGAGCAGTTCTTC | CASSLAGTGINEQFF
13 | TRBJ2-3 | NA | TRBV29-1 | NA | TGCAGCGTTGTCCCCCCAGCAGACAACTTTCAGTATTTT | CSVVPPADNFQYF
16 | TRBJ1-5 | NA | TRBV4-2 | NA | TGTGCCAGCAGCCAAGCCGACAGACAAAGGGATCAGCCCCAGCATTTT | CASSQADRQRDQPQHF
12 | TRBJ2-7 | TRBD2 | TRBV15 | NA | TGTGCCACCAGCGTGACTAGCGGAGAGCAGTACTTC | CATSVTSGEQYF
12 | TRBJ2-5 | TRBD2 | TRBV30 | NA | TGTGCCTGGACTGCGGGAGGGGAGACCCAGTACTTC | CAWTAGGETQYF
13 | TRBJ1-2 | NA | TRBV12-5 | NA | TGTGCTAGTGGTTCAGGGCAGTGGGATGGCTACACCTTC | CASGSGQWDGYTF
15 | TRBJ2-1 | TRBD1 | TRBV7-9 | NA | TGTGCCAGCAGCCCCGGGGACAGGGGTTACGATGAGCAGTTCTTC | CASSPGDRGYDEQFF
17 | TRBJ1-3 | NA | TRBV5-1 | NA | TGCGCCAGCAGCCACCCCGGCGGGGCTGCCTCTGGAAACACCATATATTTT | CASSHPGGAASGNTIYF
10 | TRBJ2-2 | NA | TRBV30 | NA | TGTGCCTGGAGCTCCGGGGAGCTGTTTTTT | CAWSSGELFF
14 | TRBJ2-3 | TRBD2 | TRBV5-1 | NA | TGCGCCAGCAGCCTAGCGGAGAGCACAGATACGCAGTATTTT | CASSLAESTDTQYF
14 | TRBJ1-2 | NA | TRBV4-3 | once | TGCGCCAGCAGCCAAGATCGGCAGGACTATGGCTACACCTTC | CASSQDRQDYGYTF
15 | TRBJ2-7 | NA | TRBV7-2 | NA | TGTGCCAGCAGCTCGGGACCGACGAGCTCCTACGAGCAGTACTTC | CASSSGPTSSYEQYF
15 | TRBJ2-3 | NA | TRBV29-1 | NA | TGCAGCGTTGAAGATACCGGGGCTGGGACAGATACGCAGTATTTT | CSVEDTGAGTDTQYF
15 | TRBJ1-5 | NA | TRBV27 | NA | TGTGCCAGCAGTTTAGTATCCTCTAGCAATCAGCCCCAGCATTTT | CASSLVSSSNQPQHF
16 | TRBJ2-7 | NA | TRBV6-5 | NA | TGTGCCAGCAGTTACTCCGGGGCCAGCGGGTTTTACGAGCAGTACTTC | CASSYSGASGFYEQYF
14 | TRBJ2-7 | NA | TRBV28 | NA | TGTGCCAGCAGTCAAAGACAGGTTTCCTACGAGCAGTACTTC | CASSQRQVSYEQYF
14 | TRBJ1-5 | NA | TRBV28 | NA | TGTGCCAGCACCGGGGGGGGAAGCAATCAGCCCCAGCATTTT | CASTGGGSNQPQHF
15 | TRBJ2-7 | NA | TRBV13 | NA | TGTGCCAGCAGCTACCCGGGGGGCGTGGACGGGGAGCAGTACTTC | CASSYPGGVDGEQYF
15 | TRBJ2-2 | NA | TRBV5-4 | NA | TGTGCCAGCAGCTTGGGTAGTAGGGCGCATTCGGAGCTGTTTTTT | CASSLGSRAHSELFF
18 | TRBJ2-7 | TRBD2 | TRBV7-2 | NA | TGTGCCAGCAGCCCAGATGGACTAGCGGGAGATTATGTGTACGAGCAGTACTTC | CASSPDGLAGDYVYEQYF
15 | TRBJ1-2 | NA | TRBV19 | NA | TGTGCCAGTAGCGCCGGGACCCCGGTAGGGGATGGCTACACCTTC | CASSAGTPVGDGYTF
13 | TRBJ1-2 | TRBD1 | TRBV27 | NA | TGTGCCAGCAGTTTTTTACAGGGGTATGGCTACACCTTC | CASSFLQGYGYTF
15 | TRBJ2-7 | TRBD1 | TRBV5-1 | NA | TGCGCCAGCAGCGCCCCGGGACAGGGGACCTACGAGCAGTACTTC | CASSAPGQGTYEQYF
14 | TRBJ2-7 | NA | TRBV7-9 | NA | TGTGCCAGCAGCTTAACAATCGGGAGCTACGAGCAGTACTTC | CASSLTIGSYEQYF
16 | TRBJ1-4 | NA | TRBV30 | NA | TGTGCCTGGGGGGAGGGCTACGGGACACTTAATGAAAAACTGTTTTTT | CAWGEGYGTLNEKLFF
15 | TRBJ1-1 | NA | TRBV21-1 | few | TGTGCCAGCAGCAACGCAGGGGGCGCGAGCACTGAAGCTTTCTTT | CASSNAGGASTEAFF
14 | TRBJ2-5 | TRBD1 | TRBV19 | NA | TGTGCCAGTAGTCCAAGGACAGGGGGAGAGACCCAGTACTTC | CASSPRTGGETQYF
13 | TRBJ2-1 | TRBD2 | TRBV30 | NA | TGTGCCCGCGAGCGGGAGGGCCGCAATGAGCAGTTCTTC | CAREREGRNEQFF
15 | TRBJ1-3 | NA | TRBV28 | NA | TGTGCCAGCAGTTTGTGGCAGGGTTCTGGAAACACCATATATTTT | CASSLWQGSGNTIYF